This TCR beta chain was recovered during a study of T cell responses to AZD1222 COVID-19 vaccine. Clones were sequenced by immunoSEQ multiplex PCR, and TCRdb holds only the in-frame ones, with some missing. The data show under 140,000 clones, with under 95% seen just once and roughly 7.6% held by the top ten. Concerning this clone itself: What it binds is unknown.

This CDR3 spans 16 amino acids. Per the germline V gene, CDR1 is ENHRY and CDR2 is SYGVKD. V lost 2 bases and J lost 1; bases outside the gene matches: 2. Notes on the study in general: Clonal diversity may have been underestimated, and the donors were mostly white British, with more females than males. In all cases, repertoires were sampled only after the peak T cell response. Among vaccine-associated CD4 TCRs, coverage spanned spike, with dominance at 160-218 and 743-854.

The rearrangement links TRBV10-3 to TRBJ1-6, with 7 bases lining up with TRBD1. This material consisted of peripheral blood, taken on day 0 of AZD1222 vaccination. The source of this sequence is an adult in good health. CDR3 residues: CAISERQGSYNSPLHF. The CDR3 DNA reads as TGTGCCATCAGTGAGCGACAGGGATCCTATAATTCACCCCTCCACTTT.